This T cell receptor (beta chain) was sequenced for a study of T cell changes during pregnancy in multiple sclerosis. This CDR3 is built from 14 residues. V lost 7 bases, J lost 7 bases, and 19 bases lay in between. Germline V gene sequence: CDR1 SNHLY, CDR2 FYNNEI. Produced via immunoSEQ multiplex PCR; TCRdb's table is partial and in-frame only. The profile covers about 89,000 clones, with 94% appearing a single time and about 0.8% taken by the ten largest. The input for sequencing was peripheral blood, taken in the third trimester of pregnancy. V usage is TRBV2 and J usage is TRBJ1-2, with no clear D. This TCR came from a female donor with multiple sclerosis, enrolled in a pregnancy study. The CDR3 bases are TGTGCCAGCACCCCCCGGGGAGAGGCCCTTGGCTACACCTTC. Translation gives CASTPRGEALGYTF.